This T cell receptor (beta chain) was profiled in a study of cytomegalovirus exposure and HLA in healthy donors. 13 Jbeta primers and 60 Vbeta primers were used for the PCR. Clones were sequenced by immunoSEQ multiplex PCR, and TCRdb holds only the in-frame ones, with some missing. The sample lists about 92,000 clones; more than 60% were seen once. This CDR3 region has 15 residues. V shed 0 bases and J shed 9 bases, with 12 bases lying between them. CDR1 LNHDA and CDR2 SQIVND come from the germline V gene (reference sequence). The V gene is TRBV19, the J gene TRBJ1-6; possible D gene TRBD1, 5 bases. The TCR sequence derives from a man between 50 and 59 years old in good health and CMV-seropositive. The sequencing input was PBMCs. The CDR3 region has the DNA TGTGCCAGTAGTATAGATCTCAGGGATCCTTCACCCCTCCACTTT. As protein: CASSIDLRDPSPLHF.